These 29 T cell receptor beta chains were sequenced from one sample in a study of T cells expressing NK-cell markers. With the 5' RACE reads reprocessed, TCRdb shows one record per CDR3 protein and no DNA. The sample includes 550,000 to 600,000 distinct CDR3 sequences. Input material: blood T cells: a sorted CD56 or NKG2C T cell subset, CD4+ or CD8+ T cells, or bulk PBMC T cells (not recorded which). Receptors originate from a man younger than 35 in good health.

The chain uses TRBV15 and TRBJ2-5. The CDR3 has 13 amino acids. Germline-derived CDR1 and CDR2 are LNHNV and YYDKDF (reference sequence). The CDR3 loop is CATSRAIKETQYF.

V usage is TRBV20-1 and J usage is TRBJ2-5; the TCRdb D gene call, TRBD2, has no DNA to confirm it. The germline CDR1 and CDR2 sequences are DFQATT and SNEGSKA (reference sequence). The CDR3 has 14 residues. CDR3 region: CSAISGRRQETQYF.

This chain joins TRBV20-1 and TRBJ2-1. There are 14 residues in the CDR3. CDR1 DFQATT and CDR2 SNEGSKA come from the germline V gene (reference sequence). CDR3 loop: CSASRTLASNEQFF.

The chain joins TRBV20-1 to TRBJ2-7. Germline V gives CDR1 DFQATT, CDR2 SNEGSKA (reference sequence). The CDR3 sequence is 12 residues long. The CDR3 is CSAIDGNYEQYF.

The rearrangement links TRBV15 to TRBJ1-4; checking the TCRdb D call of TRBD1 is not possible without DNA. CDR1 is LNHNV and CDR2 is YYDKDF in the germline V gene (reference sequence). CDR3 length equals 15 residues. CDR3 sequence: CATSRDRQTNEKLFF.

The gene calls are TRBV29-1 and TRBJ1-1; the D call from TCRdb, TRBD1, cannot be confirmed without DNA. The germline V gene has CDR1 SQVTM and CDR2 ANQGSEA. The CDR3 runs to 17 residues. CDR3 in amino acids: CSVDDPRQGALNTEAFF.

The CDR3 is CASSPQFNSPLHF. The chain is built from TRBV4-1 and TRBJ1-6. The CDR3 length is 13 residues. Germline CDR1 and CDR2: MGHRA and YSYEKL.

The chain combines TRBV4-1 with TRBJ2-7; lacking DNA, the TRBD2 call made by TCRdb goes unchecked. Germline CDR1 MGHRA, CDR2 YSYEKL. The CDR3 has 16 amino acids. The CDR3 spells CASSQDGGEGSYEQYF.

The chain links TRBV3-1 to TRBJ2-1; TCRdb's D call, TRBD2, is unchecked because there is no DNA. Germline loops: CDR1 LGHDT, CDR2 YNNKEL (reference sequence). This CDR3 spans 18 amino acids. The CDR3 loop reads CASSQEGVIGTSSHEQFF.

The chain uses TRBV11-2 and TRBJ2-5. The germline V gene encodes CDR1 SGHAT and CDR2 FQNNGV. The CDR3 spans 15 residues. This CDR3 is CASSLVPGSAETQYF.

The chain carries TRBV20-1 and TRBJ2-1; TCRdb indicates TRBD1, and absent DNA this call remains unverified. Germline V CDR1 and CDR2: DFQATT, SNEGSKA (reference sequence). This CDR3 spans 13 amino acids. This CDR3 is CSARVARTGAQFF.

The J gene is TRBJ2-4, the V gene TRBV28; TCRdb's D call, TRBD1, is unchecked because there is no DNA. The length of the CDR3 is 12 residues. In germline, CDR1 is MDHEN, CDR2 SYDVKM. The CDR3 loop is CASSLFGLPEYF. Based on the CDR3 plus reference TRBV28 and TRBJ2-4, the full variable domain is DVKVTQSSRYLVKRTGEKVFLECVQDMDHENMFWYRQDPGLGLRLIYFSYDVKMKEKGDIPEGYSVSREKKERFSLILESASTNQTSMYLCASSLFGLPEYFGAGTRLSVL.

The chain carries TRBV27 and TRBJ1-2; no DNA is available, so the TRBD1 call from TCRdb remains unchecked. Germline values: CDR1 MNHEY, CDR2 SMNVEV (reference sequence). The CDR3 consists of 16 residues. This CDR3 is CASSLNRYNQGGGYTF.

The genes are TRBV5-1 and TRBJ2-7; TCRdb proposes TRBD2, but this gene call is untestable without DNA. Germline CDR1 is SGHRS and CDR2 is YFSETQ. The CDR3 covers 16 residues. This CDR3 reads CASSLELAGGSYEQYF.

The J gene is TRBJ2-7, the V gene TRBV15; TCRdb picks TRBD1, but there is no DNA to check that call. CDR1 and CDR2 (germline): LNHNV, YYDKDF (reference sequence). This CDR3 contains 14 residues. CDR3 protein: CATSGRDSRYEQYF.

V is TRBV10-3 and J is TRBJ2-5; TCRdb's D call, TRBD1, is unchecked because there is no DNA. The CDR3 is 13 residues long. Germline V gives CDR1 ENHRY, CDR2 SYGVKD. The CDR3 spells CAISVTEQETQYF.

The chain uses TRBV29-1 and TRBJ2-1; as DNA is missing, the TRBD1 call by TCRdb cannot be tested. Germline CDR1 reads SQVTM; CDR2 reads ANQGSEA. The CDR3 is made up of 18 amino acids. The chain's CDR3 is CSVIPSFDRGQSYNEQFF.

This rearrangement joins TRBV10-3 to TRBJ1-4; TCRdb reports TRBD1, a call that lacks DNA to check it against. The germline gives CDR1 ENHRY, CDR2 SYGVKD. The CDR3 contains 13 residues. CDR3 protein: CAARGRWGEKLFF.

The chain uses TRBV6-5 and TRBJ2-1; TCRdb's D call of TRBD2 is untestable without DNA. The germline gives CDR1 MNHEY, CDR2 SVGAGI. This CDR3 is built from 18 residues. CDR3 sequence: CASSYSFLSGSGYNEQFF.

The chain links TRBV7-6 to TRBJ2-5; TCRdb returns TRBD1, unconfirmable since there is no DNA. CDR3 length equals 15 residues. Germline lookup yields CDR1 SGHVS and CDR2 FNYEAQ. CDR3 in amino acids: CASSLVDRAQETQYF.

The chain's CDR3 is CSARWDRGNSDEQFF. The chain employs TRBV20-1 and TRBJ2-1; TCRdb outputs TRBD1, but without DNA this stays unchecked. The CDR3 sequence is 15 residues long. The germline CDR1 and CDR2 sequences are DFQATT and SNEGSKA (reference sequence).

J is TRBJ1-6 and V is TRBV12-3 or TRBV12-4; with no DNA, the TCRdb D assignment of TRBD1 cannot be verified. This CDR3 comprises 14 residues. This CDR3 reads CASSLGGNNSPLHF.

The chain has TRBV6-1 and TRBJ2-7; TCRdb indicates TRBD1, and absent DNA this call remains unverified. Germline V gives CDR1 MNHNS, CDR2 SASEGT. The CDR3 is made up of 13 amino acids. The CDR3 protein is CASSRGKEYEQYF.

The J gene is TRBJ2-1, the V gene TRBV15. The CDR3 consists of 17 residues. Germline V gene data show CDR1 as LNHNV and CDR2 as YYDKDF (reference sequence). The CDR3 loop reads CATSRDDAGAPYNEQFF.

The chain couples TRBV6-2 or TRBV6-3 to TRBJ1-1; as DNA is missing, the TRBD1 call by TCRdb cannot be tested. CDR1 is MNHEY, CDR2 SVGEGT, per germline. This CDR3 contains 15 residues. CDR3: CASSRWTGMNTEAFF.

The chain carries TRBV5-1 and TRBJ2-1; TCRdb designates TRBD1, a call that cannot be tested without DNA. The CDR3 is 16 residues long. Germline-derived CDR1 and CDR2 are SGHRS and YFSETQ. The CDR3 reads CASSSGGPGGYNEQFF.

CDR3 loop: CATSDERAIAGEQFF. This chain joins TRBV24-1 and TRBJ2-1; TCRdb picks TRBD2, but there is no DNA to check that call. The CDR3 contains 15 residues. The V gene's germline CDR1 is KGHDR and CDR2 SFDVKD.

This sequence joins TRBV24-1 and TRBJ1-2; TCRdb selects TRBD1, and the lack of DNA leaves this call unchecked. The CDR3 is 13 residues long. Looked up from germline, CDR1 is KGHDR and CDR2 is SFDVKD. CDR3 in amino acids: CATSDAGSYGYTF.

The chain employs TRBV6-1 and TRBJ2-1; TCRdb picks TRBD2, but there is no DNA to check that call. The CDR3 runs to 13 residues. CDR1 is MNHNS and CDR2 is SASEGT in the germline V gene. CDR3 sequence reads: CATSGLVENEQFF.